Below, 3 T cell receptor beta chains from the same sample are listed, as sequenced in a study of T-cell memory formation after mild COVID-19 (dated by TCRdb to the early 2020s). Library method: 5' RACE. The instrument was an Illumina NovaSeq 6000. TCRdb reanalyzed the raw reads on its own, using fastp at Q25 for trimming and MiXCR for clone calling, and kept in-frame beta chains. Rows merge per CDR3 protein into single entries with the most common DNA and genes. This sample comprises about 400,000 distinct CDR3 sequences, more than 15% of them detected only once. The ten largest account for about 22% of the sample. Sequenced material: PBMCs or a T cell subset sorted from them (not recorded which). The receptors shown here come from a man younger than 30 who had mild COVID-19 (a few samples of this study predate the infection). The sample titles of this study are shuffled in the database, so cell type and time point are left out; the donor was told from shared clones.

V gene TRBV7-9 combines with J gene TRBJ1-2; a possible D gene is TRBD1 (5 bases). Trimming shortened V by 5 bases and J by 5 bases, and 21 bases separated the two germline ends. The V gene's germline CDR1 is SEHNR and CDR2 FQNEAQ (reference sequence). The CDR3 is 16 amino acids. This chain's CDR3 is CASSPLGGYSSYGYTF. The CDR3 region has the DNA TGTGCCAGCAGCCCACTGGGGGGATACTCCTCTTATGGCTACACCTTC. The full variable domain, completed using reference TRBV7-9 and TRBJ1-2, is DTGVSQNPRHKITKRGQNVTFRCDPISEHNRLYWYRQTLGQGPEFLTYFQNEAQLEKSRLLSDRFSAERPKGSFSTLEIQRTEQGDSAMYLCASSPLGGYSSYGYTFGSGTRLTVV.

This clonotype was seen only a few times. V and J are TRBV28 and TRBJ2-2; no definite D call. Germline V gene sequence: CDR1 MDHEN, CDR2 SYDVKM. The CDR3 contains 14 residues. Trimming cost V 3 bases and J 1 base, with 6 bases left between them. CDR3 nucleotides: TGTGCCAGCAGTTTCGTGGGGAACACCGGGGAGCTGTTTTTT. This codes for CASSFVGNTGELFF.

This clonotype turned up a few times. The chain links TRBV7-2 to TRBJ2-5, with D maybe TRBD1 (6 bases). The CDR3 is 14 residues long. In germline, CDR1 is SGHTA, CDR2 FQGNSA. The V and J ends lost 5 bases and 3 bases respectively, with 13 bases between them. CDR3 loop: CASSKGQTKETQYF. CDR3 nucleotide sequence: TGTGCCAGCAGCAAGGGACAAACAAAAGAGACCCAGTACTTC.